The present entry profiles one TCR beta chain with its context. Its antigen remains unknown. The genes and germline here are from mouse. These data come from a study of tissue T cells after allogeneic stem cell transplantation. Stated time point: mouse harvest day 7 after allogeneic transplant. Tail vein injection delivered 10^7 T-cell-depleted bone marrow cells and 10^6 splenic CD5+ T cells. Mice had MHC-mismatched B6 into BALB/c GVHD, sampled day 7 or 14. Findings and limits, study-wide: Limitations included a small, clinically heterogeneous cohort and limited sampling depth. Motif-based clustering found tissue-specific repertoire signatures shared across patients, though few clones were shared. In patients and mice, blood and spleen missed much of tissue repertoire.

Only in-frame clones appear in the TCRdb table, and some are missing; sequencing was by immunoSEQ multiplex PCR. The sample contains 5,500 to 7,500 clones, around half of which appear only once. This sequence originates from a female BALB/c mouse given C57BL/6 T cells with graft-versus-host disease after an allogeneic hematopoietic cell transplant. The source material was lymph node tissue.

The CDR3 sequence is CASSPRDKDTQYF. The CDR3 bases that were read are TGTGCCAGCAGTCCGAGGGACAAAGACACCCAGTAC. The chain employs TRBV26 and TRBJ2-5; the D gene is possibly TRBD1 (6 bases). Read data end 1 residue before the CDR3 end; the end is taken from the germline J gene. V dropped 4 bases and J dropped 4 bases, with 9 bases sitting between them. Per the germline V gene, CDR1 is KGHPV and CDR2 is FQNQEV (reference sequence). CDR3 length equals 13 residues.